This T cell receptor (beta chain) was captured in a study of glioma-infiltrating T cells after dendritic cell vaccination. Specified time point: after dendritic cell vaccination, including at tumor progression/relapse. CDR3 length: 13 residues. In germline, CDR1 is SQVTM, CDR2 ANQGSEA. V gave up 3 bases and J gave up 5 bases, with 13 bases separating them. Method: immunoSEQ multiplex PCR; TCRdb's copy keeps in-frame clones and lacks some. This table has tens of thousands of clones, less than 90% appearing once. The sequence was collected from a human donor with glioblastoma. The chain joins TRBV29-1 to TRBJ1-1; no definite D call. The sequenced sample was blood, obtained after dendritic cell vaccination. The CDR3: CSVEPDTYTEAFF. The CDR3 nucleotides are TGCAGCGTTGAGCCAGACACTTATACTGAAGCTTTCTTT.